This is a list of T cell receptor beta chains from one sample in a study of human CD8 memory T cell subsets. TCRdb reprocessed the 5' RACE reads and stores each CDR3 protein as one record, lacking DNA. The specimen's table records around 20,000 distinct CDR3 sequences. Material: CD8+ T cells from PBMCs. Source of these receptors: a human donor in good health. The CDR3 runs from the conserved cysteine through the conserved F or W. A clone size is listed for some rows: how often the clone was seen (once, few, many), or a class if it is expanded.

V gene	J gene	clone size	CDR3 protein
TRBV6-6	TRBJ1-5	medium-sized	CASSYSSGSNQPQHF
TRBV5-5	TRBJ1-1	-	CASSLGQITEAFF
TRBV9	TRBJ2-7	-	CASSSSGREDEQYF
TRBV6-5	TRBJ1-5	-	CASSPGTGRSNQPQHF
TRBV21-1	TRBJ1-2	-	CASSKVLVNYGYTF
TRBV28	TRBJ2-1	-	CASSLGGSSYNEQFF
TRBV28	TRBJ2-5	-	CASSPQRTVQETQYF
TRBV11-2	TRBJ1-2	-	CASTLVTGSDYGYTF
TRBV6-1	TRBJ2-3	-	CASSVETSTDTQYF
TRBV25-1	TRBJ2-7	-	CASSDPDRAYEQYF
TRBV7-9	TRBJ2-7	-	CASSSASKDYEQYF
TRBV19	TRBJ1-1	-	CASREVGNTEAFF
TRBV2	TRBJ2-1	-	CASSEARAEQFF
TRBV4-1	TRBJ2-7	-	CASSQRQFEAAEQYF
TRBV5-4	TRBJ2-5	-	CASSVGQTLETQYF
TRBV12-3/TRBV12-4	TRBJ2-1	-	CASSLGASTNEQFF
TRBV24-1	TRBJ2-2	-	CATSASNTGELFF
TRBV28	TRBJ1-6	-	CASSSMERSYSSPLHF
TRBV28	TRBJ2-7	-	CASSSGTDYEQYF
TRBV7-2	TRBJ2-1	-	CASNGRMFHNEQFF
TRBV19	TRBJ2-7	-	CASSPGTGPDEQYF
TRBV24-1	TRBJ2-3	-	CATRRQGDMDTQYF
TRBV28	TRBJ1-3	-	CASRSGGGYTSGNTIYF
TRBV5-1	TRBJ2-7	-	CASSSSGQGYEQYF
TRBV4-3	TRBJ2-1	-	CASSQDPGGSASSYNEQFF
TRBV3-1	TRBJ1-2	-	CASSPSGAGGSYGYTF
TRBV19	TRBJ2-5	-	CASSMEAGQETQYF
TRBV4-1	TRBJ1-4	-	CASSQEMSIGQSEKLFF
TRBV20-1	TRBJ1-1	-	CSALGGPREAFF
TRBV1	TRBJ2-3	-	CTSSQAQTSGRRDTQYF
TRBV6-6	TRBJ2-1	-	CASGPEVAEQFF
TRBV6-5	TRBJ1-1	-	CASSYSPGQNTEAFF
TRBV19	TRBJ1-5	-	CASSPAGFMGQPQHF
TRBV5-1	TRBJ2-7	-	CASSRGTGIYEQYF
TRBV6-2/TRBV6-3	TRBJ2-1	-	CASSYSLQAGSSYNEQFF
TRBV4-3	TRBJ2-7	-	CASSQDLGVSYEQYF
TRBV5-5	TRBJ2-1	medium-sized	CASSDVYNEQFF
TRBV28	TRBJ2-5	-	CASSLAGLAGETQYF
TRBV12-3/TRBV12-4	TRBJ1-2	-	CASSLGSLRGVYGYTF